The entry that follows covers one T cell receptor beta chain sequence. Only in-frame clones appear in the TCRdb table, and some are missing; sequencing was by immunoSEQ multiplex PCR. The sample lists 65,000 to 90,000 clones; about 83% were seen once. The data originate from a study of blood T cell repertoires in COVID-19. As for the study in general: COVID-19 samples collected from the United States, Italy and Spain covered acute and convalescent phases.

This receptor was identified in a woman aged 55-69 years with acute or convalescent COVID-19. Sample: peripheral blood.

The CDR3 loop reads CASRGTGGGQPQHF. The CDR3 DNA is TGTGCCAGCAGGGGGACAGGGGGCGGGCAGCCCCAGCATTTT. The V gene is TRBV6-5, the J gene TRBJ1-5; 12 positions agree with TRBD1. The J segment lost 7 bases and the V segment lost 6 bases, leaving 4 bases of the junction unmatched. The CDR3 sequence is 14 residues long. Germline V gene data show CDR1 as MNHEY and CDR2 as SVGAGI.